These T cell receptor beta chains were read from a single sample in a study of human T cells and chemical hapten exposure. TCRdb reanalysed the RACE reads using MiXCR and keeps one entry per CDR3 protein. The sample contains about 49,000 distinct CDR3 sequences, 9.3% of which appear only once. Sequences were derived from whole blood, sampled in connection with sensitization to the hapten diphenylcyclopropenone (DPC). These receptors all stem from a woman aged 45-65 years with alopecia areata. Some clones in this sample may be carry-over from other donors' samples. Each CDR3 is given with its conserved first and last residue. A D gene is named only where the DNA matches it firmly. Clone size appears in some rows only: once, few, many, or a class for an expanded clone.

J	D	size	V	CDR3
TRBJ1-5	.	many	TRBV7-2	CASSPGPSNQPQHF
TRBJ1-1	.	many	TRBV29-1	CSVGLLNTEAFF
TRBJ2-5	.	many	TRBV25-1	CASSDYRVGQETQYF
TRBJ1-5	TRBD1	many	TRBV12-3/TRBV12-4	CASSSGQGGNQPQHF
TRBJ2-7	.	many	TRBV20-1	CSAINRQSSYEQYF
TRBJ1-1	.	.	TRBV4-3	CASSQVGKNTEAFF
TRBJ1-2	.	many	TRBV6-4	CASSDSRGLHGYTF
TRBJ1-1	.	.	TRBV28	CASSSPGWTVSTEAFF
TRBJ2-3	.	many	TRBV11-2	CASSLAERRSTDTQYF
TRBJ1-4	.	many	TRBV20-1	CSARGGVNQKLFF